Listed below are T cell receptor beta chains from one sample, sequenced in a study of T cells in Graves' hyperthyroidism and ophthalmopathy. In TCRdb, the multiplex PCR reads were re-called with MiXCR into one record per CDR3 protein. The sample gives fewer than 550,000 distinct CDR3 sequences, 15% to 17% of which show up once; approximately 14% is in the top ten. Specimen: blood. Receptors were obtained from a woman in her late teens or twenties with Graves' hyperthyroidism. The CDR3 runs from the conserved cysteine through the conserved F or W. The D gene is left open where the match is weak. Clone size is not always given. Where it is, it says once, few, many or a class for expanded clones.

CDR3,DNA,D,V,size,J
CASSPSQGLTNYGYTF,TGTGCCAGCAGCCCCTCCCAAGGGCTAACCAACTATGGCTACACCTTC,.,TRBV7-9,.,TRBJ1-2
CSANSGTSGIYEQYF,TGCAGTGCTAATTCCGGGACTAGCGGGATTTACGAGCAGTACTTC,TRBD2,TRBV20-1,many,TRBJ2-7
CASSQESWVANYGYTF,TGCGCCAGCAGCCAAGAGTCCTGGGTGGCTAACTATGGCTACACCTTC,.,TRBV4-1,many,TRBJ1-2
CASSSLYQRSSYEQYF,TGTGCCAGCAGCAGTTTATATCAGAGAAGCTCCTACGAGCAGTACTTC,.,TRBV28,.,TRBJ2-7
CASSSQAGGDEQFF,TGTGCCAGCAGCTCCCAAGCGGGAGGGGATGAGCAGTTCTTC,TRBD2,TRBV6-2/TRBV6-3,few,TRBJ2-1
CASSLWTGKNTGELFF,TGTGCCAGCAGTTTATGGACAGGAAAGAACACCGGGGAGCTGTTTTTT,.,TRBV28,many,TRBJ2-2
CASSPAGWYEQYF,TGTGCCAGCTCACCAGCGGGTTGGTACGAGCAGTACTTC,.,TRBV18,.,TRBJ2-7
CASSQERRVHSYEQYF,TGCGCCAGCAGCCAAGAACGCAGGGTTCACTCCTACGAGCAGTACTTC,.,TRBV4-1,.,TRBJ2-7
CSASSGGGYGNTIYF,TGCAGTGCTAGTAGCGGGGGCGGGTATGGAAACACCATATATTTT,.,TRBV20-1,.,TRBJ1-3
CASSETATLSGANVLTF,TGTGCCAGCAGTGAGACAGCCACCCTTTCTGGGGCCAACGTCCTGACTTTC,.,TRBV2,many,TRBJ2-6
CASSPGGRAGGTDTQYF,TGTGCCAGCAGCCCTGGTGGCAGGGCTGGTGGAACAGATACGCAGTATTTT,.,TRBV4-2,many,TRBJ2-3
CASSMIQGGGGTFF,TGCGCCAGCAGCATGATACAGGGAGGAGGAGGGACTTTCTTT,.,TRBV5-1,many,TRBJ1-1
CASSSRDREETQYF,TGTGCCAGTAGTTCCAGGGATCGTGAAGAGACCCAGTACTTC,.,TRBV19,.,TRBJ2-5
CASSQELWLATHSYEQYF,TGTGCCAGCAGCCAAGAGCTTTGGCTAGCGACCCACTCCTACGAGCAGTACTTC,.,TRBV4-2,many,TRBJ2-7
CASSPVGYNSYEQYF,TGTGCCAGCAGCCCGGTTGGCTATAACTCCTACGAGCAGTACTTC,.,TRBV11-1,many,TRBJ2-7
CASSRWAPSRPSYNEQFF,TGTGCCAGCAGCAGATGGGCCCCATCTCGCCCTTCCTACAATGAGCAGTTCTTC,.,TRBV7-6,few,TRBJ2-1
CSARGLLADDYEQYF,TGCAGTGCTAGAGGTTTACTAGCGGACGACTACGAGCAGTACTTC,TRBD2,TRBV20-1,many,TRBJ2-7
CASSLEGGLSSYNEQFF,TGCGCCAGCAGCTTGGAGGGGGGGCTGAGCTCCTACAATGAGCAGTTCTTC,.,TRBV5-1,many,TRBJ2-1
CASSSYGDGLANTEAFF,TGCGCCAGCAGCTCATACGGGGATGGACTAGCGAACACTGAAGCTTTCTTT,.,TRBV5-1,few,TRBJ1-1
CASSPPSNEKLFF,TGTGCCAGCTCACCACCCAGTAATGAAAAACTGTTTTTT,.,TRBV18,many,TRBJ1-4
CASNTDRGYNSPLHF,TGTGCCAGCAATACGGACAGGGGTTATAATTCACCCCTCCACTTT,TRBD1,TRBV6-1,.,TRBJ1-6
CASSLRTSGGSQETQYF,TGTGCCAGCAGCCTACGGACTAGCGGGGGGTCCCAAGAGACCCAGTACTTC,TRBD2,TRBV3-1,few,TRBJ2-5
CASSLGLAGGTTYEQYF,TGTGCCAGCAGCTTGGGACTAGCGGGAGGTACGACCTACGAGCAGTACTTC,TRBD2,TRBV11-1,many,TRBJ2-7
CASSLETGQGHQPQHF,TGTGCCAGCAGTTTAGAAACGGGACAGGGACATCAGCCCCAGCATTTT,TRBD1,TRBV12-3/TRBV12-4,many,TRBJ1-5
CASSKQGIAYEQYF,TGTGCCAGCAGTAAACAGGGAATAGCCTACGAGCAGTACTTC,.,TRBV2,many,TRBJ2-7
CASSGQSLGELFF,TGTGCCAGCAGTGGACAGAGTCTCGGGGAGCTGTTTTTT,.,TRBV2,many,TRBJ2-2
CASSTGWSYEQYF,TGTGCCAGCAGTACAGGGTGGTCCTACGAGCAGTACTTC,.,TRBV7-9,.,TRBJ2-7
CSVEDTPGGTEAFF,TGCAGCGTTGAAGATACCCCAGGGGGCACTGAAGCTTTCTTT,TRBD1,TRBV29-1,.,TRBJ1-1
CASSRRLGGANSPLHF,TGTGCCAGCAGCCGTAGACTGGGAGGGGCGAATTCACCCCTCCACTTT,.,TRBV7-9,.,TRBJ1-6
CASRKDLRSSYTF,TGTGCCAGCAGGAAAGACCTCCGCTCTTCCTACACCTTC,.,TRBV6-1,many,TRBJ1-2
CASSMRTNYGYTF,TGTGCCAGTAGTATGAGGACTAACTATGGCTACACCTTC,.,TRBV19,.,TRBJ1-2
CASSYAKTAEAFF,TGTGCCAGCAGTTACGCGAAGACAGCTGAAGCTTTCTTT,.,TRBV6-2/TRBV6-3,many,TRBJ1-1
CASSQLTGRPNEKLFF,TGTGCCAGCAGCCAGTTGACCGGGAGGCCTAATGAAAAACTGTTTTTT,.,TRBV3-1,many,TRBJ1-4
CASSGHRRVGAFF,TGTGCCAGCAGTGGGCACAGGCGGGTGGGAGCTTTCTTT,.,TRBV6-1,many,TRBJ1-1
CASSQGGGPGETQYF,TGCGCCAGCAGCCAAGGGGGAGGGCCAGGGGAGACCCAGTACTTC,TRBD2,TRBV4-1,many,TRBJ2-5
CASSPRTGPAGGEQFF,TGTGCCAGCAGCCCTCGGACGGGACCAGCGGGAGGTGAGCAGTTCTTC,TRBD2,TRBV7-9,.,TRBJ2-1
CASSLREGQRYNEQFF,TGTGCCAGCTCTCTTCGGGAGGGCCAGAGGTACAATGAGCAGTTCTTC,TRBD2,TRBV18,many,TRBJ2-1
CASSSATGLVEDTQYF,TGTGCCAGCAGTTCCGCTACGGGACTAGTGGAAGATACGCAGTATTTT,TRBD2,TRBV12-3/TRBV12-4,.,TRBJ2-3
CASSPFDGSSGNTIYF,TGTGCCAGCTCACCATTTGATGGAAGCTCTGGAAACACCATATATTTT,.,TRBV18,.,TRBJ1-3
CASSRFTSEQYF,TGTGCCAGCAGTCGTTTCACGTCCGAGCAGTACTTC,.,TRBV5-4,few,TRBJ2-7